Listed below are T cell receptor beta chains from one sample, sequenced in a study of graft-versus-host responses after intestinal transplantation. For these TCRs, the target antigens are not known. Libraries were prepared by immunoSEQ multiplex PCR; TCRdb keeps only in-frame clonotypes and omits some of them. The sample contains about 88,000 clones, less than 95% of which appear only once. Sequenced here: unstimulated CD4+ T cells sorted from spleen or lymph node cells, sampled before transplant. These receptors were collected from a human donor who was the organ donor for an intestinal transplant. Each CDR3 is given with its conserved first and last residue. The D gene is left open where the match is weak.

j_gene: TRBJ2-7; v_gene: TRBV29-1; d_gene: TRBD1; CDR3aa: CSARGDRGSYEQYF
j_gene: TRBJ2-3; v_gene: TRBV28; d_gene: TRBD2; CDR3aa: CASSLRSGSGVGTDTQYF
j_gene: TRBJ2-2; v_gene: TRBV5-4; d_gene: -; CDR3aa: CASSRGMDTGELFF
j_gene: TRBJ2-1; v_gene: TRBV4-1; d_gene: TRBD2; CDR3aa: CASRGEAGPKYNEQFF
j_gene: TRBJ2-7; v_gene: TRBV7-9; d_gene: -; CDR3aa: CASSDKHYEQYF
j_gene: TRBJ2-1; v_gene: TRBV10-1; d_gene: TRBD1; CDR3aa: CASSGDRAYNEQFF
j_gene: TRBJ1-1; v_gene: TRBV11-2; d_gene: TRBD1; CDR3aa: CASRQTGVPTNTEAFF
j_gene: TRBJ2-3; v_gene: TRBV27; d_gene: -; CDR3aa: CASGLSTSTDTQYF
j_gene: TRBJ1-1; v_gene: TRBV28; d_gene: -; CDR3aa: CASISGMDTEAFF
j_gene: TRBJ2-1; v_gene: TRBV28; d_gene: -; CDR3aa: CASSLSGKQFF
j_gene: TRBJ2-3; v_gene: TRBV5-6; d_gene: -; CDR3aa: CASSLVLTSTDTQYF
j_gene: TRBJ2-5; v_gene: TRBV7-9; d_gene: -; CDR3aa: CASSLGGQETQYF
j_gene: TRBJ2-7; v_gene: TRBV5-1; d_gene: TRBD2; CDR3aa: CASSLTSGRISHYPEQYF
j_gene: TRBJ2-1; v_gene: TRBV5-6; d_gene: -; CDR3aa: CASSLSVRDFSYNEQFF
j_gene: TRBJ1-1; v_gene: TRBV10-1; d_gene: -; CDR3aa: CASSLGQNTEAFF
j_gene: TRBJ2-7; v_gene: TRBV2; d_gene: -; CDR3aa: CASSGQRGYEQYF
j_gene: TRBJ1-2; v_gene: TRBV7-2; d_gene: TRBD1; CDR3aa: CASSLNLQGPWTYGGYTF
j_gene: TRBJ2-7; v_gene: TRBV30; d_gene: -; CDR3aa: CAWTRPRPTREQYF
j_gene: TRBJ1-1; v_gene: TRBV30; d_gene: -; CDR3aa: CAWTIPGGAFF
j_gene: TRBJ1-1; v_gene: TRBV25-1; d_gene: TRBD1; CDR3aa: CASRTGGLAEAFF
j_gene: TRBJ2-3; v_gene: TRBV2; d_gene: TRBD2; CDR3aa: CASSGLAGGRISTDTQYF
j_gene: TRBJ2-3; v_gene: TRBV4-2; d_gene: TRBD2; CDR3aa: CASSQDLAGGGTQYF
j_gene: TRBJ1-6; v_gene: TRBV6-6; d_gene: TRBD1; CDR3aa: CASSYSGTGNSPLHF
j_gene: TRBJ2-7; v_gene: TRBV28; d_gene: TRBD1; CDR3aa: CARARAGGGDEQYF
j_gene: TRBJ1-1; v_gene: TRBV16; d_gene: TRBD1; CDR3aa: CASSQSPTGGNTEAFF
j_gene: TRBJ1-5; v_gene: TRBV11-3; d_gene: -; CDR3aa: CASIRGVDGNQPQHF
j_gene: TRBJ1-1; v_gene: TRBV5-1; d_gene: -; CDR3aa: CASSLGGMNTEAFF
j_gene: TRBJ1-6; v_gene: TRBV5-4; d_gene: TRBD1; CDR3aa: CASSRQGGSYNSPLHF
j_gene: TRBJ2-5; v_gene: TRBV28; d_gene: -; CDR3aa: CASQIGSPQETQYF
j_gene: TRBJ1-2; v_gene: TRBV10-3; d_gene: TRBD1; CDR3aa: CAISPIPGQGNYGYTF
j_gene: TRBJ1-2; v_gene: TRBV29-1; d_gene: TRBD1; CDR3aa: CSVHRGNYGYTF
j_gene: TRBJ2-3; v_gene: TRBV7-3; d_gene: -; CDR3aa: CASSPVGVADTQYF
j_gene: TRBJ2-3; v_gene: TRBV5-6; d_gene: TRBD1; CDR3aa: CASKKRGRYADTQYF
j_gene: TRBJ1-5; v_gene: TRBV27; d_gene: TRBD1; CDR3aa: CASKGQGNQPQHF
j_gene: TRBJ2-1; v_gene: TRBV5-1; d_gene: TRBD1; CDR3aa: CASRPGQWKGEQFF
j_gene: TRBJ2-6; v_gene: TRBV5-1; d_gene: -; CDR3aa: CASSLAGPSSGANVLTF
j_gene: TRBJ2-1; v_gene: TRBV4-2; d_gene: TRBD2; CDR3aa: CASSPLAGGHNEQFF
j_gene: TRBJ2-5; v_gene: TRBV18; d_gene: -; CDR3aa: CASSRVQETQYF
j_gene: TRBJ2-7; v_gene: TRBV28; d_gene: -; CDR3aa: CASIADRTYEQYF
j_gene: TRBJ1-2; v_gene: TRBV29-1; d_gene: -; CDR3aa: CSVPTGYYGYTF
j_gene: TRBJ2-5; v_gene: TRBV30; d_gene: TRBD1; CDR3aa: CAWSPFGTVQETQYF
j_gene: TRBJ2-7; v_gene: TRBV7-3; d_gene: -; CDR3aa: CASSLSSGSSYEQYF
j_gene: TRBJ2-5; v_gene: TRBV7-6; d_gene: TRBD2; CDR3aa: CASRGTSGGETQYF
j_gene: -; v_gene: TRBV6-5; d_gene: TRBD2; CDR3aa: CASSYTGLAVSYEQYF
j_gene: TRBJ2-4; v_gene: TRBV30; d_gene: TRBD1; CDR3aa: CAWGDRGGNIQYF
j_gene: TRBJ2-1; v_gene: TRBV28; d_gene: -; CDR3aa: CATGTGSYNEQFF
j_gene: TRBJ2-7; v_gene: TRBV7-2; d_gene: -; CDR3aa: CASSLVRQSHYEQYF
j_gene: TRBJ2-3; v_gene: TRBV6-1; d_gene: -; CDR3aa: CATGAIRTADTQYF
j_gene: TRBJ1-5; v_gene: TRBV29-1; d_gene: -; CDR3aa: CSVLSGNQPQHF
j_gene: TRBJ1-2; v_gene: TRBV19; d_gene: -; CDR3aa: CASSISGRSGYTF
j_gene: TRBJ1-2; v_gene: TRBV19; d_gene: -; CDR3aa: CASTRGGIYGYTF